This TCR beta chain was sequenced in a study of circulating CD8 cells and anti-PD-1 response in melanoma. Overall study: Patients received intravenous nivolumab, 3 mg/kg, every 2 weeks. Anti-PD-1 was first-line therapy for about 55% of the 13 patients. Responders had complete or partial responses; non-responders had stable or progressive disease.

Germline V lookup: CDR1 MDHEN, CDR2 SYDVKM. This CDR3 region has 14 residues. V dropped 2 bases and J dropped 15; count of bases not matched to a gene: 9. Each library started from about 14 ng of total RNA using the QIAseq Immune Repertoire TCR panel. TCRdb recomputed calls from the reads with MiXCR, one row per CDR3 protein. The sample contains some 810 distinct CDR3 sequences, 6.6% of which appear only once. Live CD3+CD8+TCRalphabeta+ cells were sorted into four subsets by PD-1 and/or TIGIT. This clonotype counts as medium-sized. This material consisted of CD8+ T cells from PBMCs, taken at baseline or after one month of anti-PD-1 therapy (not recorded which). This receptor was taken from a human donor with melanoma. The chain carries TRBV28 and TRBJ2-1; TRBD2 matches at 11 bases. The CDR3: CASSLESSGRQPFF. For the CDR3, the DNA is TGTGCCAGCAGTTTAGAGTCTAGCGGGAGGCAGCCGTTCTTC. Combining the CDR3 with reference TRBV28 and TRBJ2-1 gives the whole variable domain DVKVTQSSRYLVKRTGEKVFLECVQDMDHENMFWYRQDPGLGLRLIYFSYDVKMKEKGDIPEGYSVSREKKERFSLILESASTNQTSMYLCASSLESSGRQPFFGPGTRLTVL.